This is a list of T cell receptor beta chains from one sample in a study of blood T cell repertoires in COVID-19. Sequencing used immunoSEQ multiplex PCR; TCRdb keeps in-frame clones, though not all of them. The data show some 190,000 clones, less than 90% seen once. Sequences were obtained from peripheral blood. The receptors here all came from a man aged 30 to 45 with acute or convalescent COVID-19. Both conserved end residues are part of each CDR3. The D gene is left open where the match is weak. Some rows have no size entry. The others give once, few or many, or a class for an expanded clone.

v_gene,j_gene,d_gene,abundance,CDR3nt,CDR3aa
TRBV24-1,TRBJ1-4,TRBD1,-,TGTGCCACCAGGGACAGGGAAGAAAAACTGTTTTTT,CATRDREEKLFF
TRBV16,TRBJ1-5,-,-,TGTGCCAGCAGCCAACGAGGGGACGGGGGTCAGCCCCAGCATTTT,CASSQRGDGGQPQHF
TRBV30,TRBJ1-1,-,-,TGTGCCTGGGTTGAGGACAGGAACACTGAAGCTTTCTTT,CAWVEDRNTEAFF
TRBV18,TRBJ1-5,-,-,TGTGCCAGCTCACCAAGACAGGGCAATCAGCCCCAGCATTTT,CASSPRQGNQPQHF
TRBV20-1,TRBJ2-7,-,few,TGCAGTGCTAGTTTTTCGACGGCCTTTAGCACCTACGAGCAGTACTTC,CSASFSTAFSTYEQYF
TRBV19,TRBJ2-7,-,-,TGTGCCAGTAGTGGGGCCCATGTGTTGATCTCCTACGAGCAGTACTTC,CASSGAHVLISYEQYF
TRBV2,TRBJ1-1,-,-,TGTGCCAGCAGTACCTTAGTTCTGATCGTTCCTGAAGCTTTCTTT,CASSTLVLIVPEAFF
TRBV5-1,TRBJ2-5,TRBD2,-,TGCGCCAGCAGCTTGGCGGGGGGAACAGAGACCCAGTACTTC,CASSLAGGTETQYF
TRBV6-5,TRBJ2-2,-,-,TGTGCCAGCTGTAGATCCACCGGGGAGCTGTTTTTT,CASCRSTGELFF
TRBV6-2/TRBV6-3,TRBJ2-3,-,-,TGTGCCAGCAGCCCCCGGGGTGGTGGCACAGATACGCAGTATTTT,CASSPRGGGTDTQYF
TRBV7-2,TRBJ1-5,TRBD1,-,TGTGCCAGCAGCGAACGGACAGGGGATCAGCCCCAGCATTTT,CASSERTGDQPQHF
TRBV7-2,TRBJ2-5,-,-,TGTGCCAGCAGCTACCCGACTAGACCCGAGACCCAGTACTTC,CASSYPTRPETQYF
TRBV28,TRBJ1-1,-,-,TGTGCCTCTGCGCAGGGCCTGAACACTGAAGCTTTCTTT,CASAQGLNTEAFF